This T cell receptor (beta chain) was sequenced for a study of CXCR3-negative and CXCR3-positive naive CD8 T cells. The TRB cDNA libraries were prepared by 5' RACE with UMI labels. TCRdb reprocessed the 5' RACE reads and keeps a single row for each CDR3 protein, giving no DNA. Across over 35,000 distinct CDR3 sequences, the top ten clones capture 2% to 2.5% of the sample. CD45RO-CCR7+CD27+CD95- characterized naive CD8+ T cells. The CDR3 length is 16 residues. Germline V gene lookup returns CDR1 LGHNA and CDR2 YSLEER. J is TRBJ2-3 and V is TRBV4-3; TCRdb reports TRBD1, a call that lacks DNA to check it against. The TCR was taken from a human donor in good health. Some clones in this sample may be carry-over from other donors' samples. Sequencing was performed on naive CXCR3- CD8+ T cells from blood. This sample's subset: CD45RO-CCR7+CD27+CD95- naive CD8+ T cells lacking CXCR3 (TNR3-). The CDR3 protein is CASSQDFQGGEDTQYF.